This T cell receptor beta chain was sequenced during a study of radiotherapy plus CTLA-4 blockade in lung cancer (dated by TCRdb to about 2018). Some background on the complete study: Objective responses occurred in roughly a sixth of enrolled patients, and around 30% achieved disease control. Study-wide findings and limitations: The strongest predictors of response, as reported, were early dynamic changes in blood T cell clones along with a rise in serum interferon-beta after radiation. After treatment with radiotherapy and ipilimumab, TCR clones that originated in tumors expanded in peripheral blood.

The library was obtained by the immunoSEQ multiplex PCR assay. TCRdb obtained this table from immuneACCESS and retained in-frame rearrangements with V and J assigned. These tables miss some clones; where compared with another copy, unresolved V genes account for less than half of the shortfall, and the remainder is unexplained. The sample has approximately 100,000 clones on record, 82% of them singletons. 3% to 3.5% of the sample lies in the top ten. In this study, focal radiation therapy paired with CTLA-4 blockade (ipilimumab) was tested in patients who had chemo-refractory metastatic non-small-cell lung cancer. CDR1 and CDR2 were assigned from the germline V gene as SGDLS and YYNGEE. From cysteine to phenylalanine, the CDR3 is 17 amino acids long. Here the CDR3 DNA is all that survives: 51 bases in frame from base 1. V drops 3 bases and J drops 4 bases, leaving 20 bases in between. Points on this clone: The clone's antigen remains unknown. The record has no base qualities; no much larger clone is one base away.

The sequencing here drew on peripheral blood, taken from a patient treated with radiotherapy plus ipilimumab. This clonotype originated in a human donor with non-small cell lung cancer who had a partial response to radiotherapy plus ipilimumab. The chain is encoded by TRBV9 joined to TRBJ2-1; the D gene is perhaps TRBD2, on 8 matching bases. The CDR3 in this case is CASSEGQGGGRYNEQFF. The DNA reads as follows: TGTGCCAGCAGCGAAGGCCAAGGGGGCGGGAGGTACAATGAGCAGTTCTTC.